These 6 T cell receptor beta chains originate from one sample sequenced in a study of shared T cell receptors in the human thymus (dated by TCRdb to about 2021). Library method: the immunoSEQ multiplex PCR assay. TCRdb obtained this table from immuneACCESS and retained in-frame rearrangements with V and J assigned. These tables miss some clones; where compared with another copy, unresolved V genes account for less than half of the shortfall, and the remainder is unexplained. Across this sample there are around 65,000 clones, with 90% to 95% seen only once. The ten largest clones represent roughly 0.033% of the sample. The sample comprised thymocytes. These receptors were obtained from a human donor.

The rearrangement joins TRBV16 to TRBJ2-1; 14 bases align to TRBD2. V lost 3 bases to trimming and J lost 9 bases; unmatched junction nucleotides: 4. Looked up from germline, CDR1 is KGHSY and CDR2 is FQNENV. This CDR3 is 15 amino acids long. This chain's CDR3 is CASSQTSGGVLEQFF. The CDR3 DNA is TGTGCCAGCAGCCAGACTAGCGGGGGGGTTCTTGAGCAGTTCTTC. The whole variable domain, remainder taken from reference TRBV16 and TRBJ2-1, is GEEVAQTPKHLVRGEGQKAKLYCAPIKGHSYVFWYQQVLKNEFKFLISFQNENVFDETGMPKERFSAKCLPNSPCSLEIQATKLEDSAVYFCASSQTSGGVLEQFFGPGTRLTVL.

The chain has TRBV5-5 and TRBJ2-5, with D possibly being TRBD1 (6 bases). CDR1 and CDR2 from the germline V gene are SGHKS and YYEKEE (reference sequence). With 4 bases removed from V and 5 bases from J, the gap between germline ends came to 15 bases. The CDR3 totals 14 residues. Written as DNA, the CDR3 is TGTGCCAGCAGCGTCGTCAGGGGTCGGGAGACCCAGTACTTC. Protein sequence: CASSVVRGRETQYF.

This clone showed up just once. The chain uses TRBV25-1 and TRBJ2-3; perhaps D is TRBD1 or TRBD2 (5 bases each). The CDR3 length is 17 residues. Germline V gene sequence: CDR1 MGHDK, CDR2 SYGVNS. V lost 4 bases, J lost 2 bases, and 19 bases lay in between. The CDR3 reads CASSGVTSLGATDTQYF. CDR3 sequence (DNA): TGTGCCAGCAGTGGGGTTACGAGCCTCGGGGCCACAGATACGCAGTATTTT.

This clone has a single count. V gene TRBV5-4 combines with J gene TRBJ2-7; 7 bases agree with TRBD1. Germline V gives CDR1 SGHNT, CDR2 YYREEE (reference sequence). The CDR3 covers 15 residues. V was clipped by 2 bases and J by 2 bases; unmatched bases: 7. The CDR3 protein is CASSFYRGSTYEQYF. The DNA for the CDR3 is TGTGCCAGCAGCTTCTACAGGGGTAGCACCTACGAGCAGTACTTC.

This chain connects TRBV27 to TRBJ1-2; D unresolved. The CDR3 loop spans 13 amino acids. V lost 2 bases and J 6 bases, leaving 10 bases between the germline ends. The germline gives CDR1 MNHEY, CDR2 SMNVEV (reference sequence). CDR3 sequence reads: CASSLVGYNGYTF. In DNA form, the CDR3 reads TGTGCCAGCAGTTTAGTGGGATACAATGGCTACACCTTC.

The chain links TRBV14 to TRBJ1-2; D is unclear. CDR1 is SGHDN, CDR2 FVKESK, per germline. V was clipped by 0 bases and J by 5 bases, with 16 bases between them. This CDR3 region has 16 residues. CDR3 in amino acids: CASSQEPPAAGYGYTF. In nucleotides, the CDR3 is TGTGCCAGCAGCCAAGAACCACCGGCGGCGGGATATGGCTACACCTTC. The whole variable domain, filled in from reference TRBV14 and TRBJ1-2, reads EAGVTQFPSHSVIEKGQTVTLRCDPISGHDNLYWYRRVMGKEIKFLLHFVKESKQDESGMPNNRFLAERTGGTYSTLKVQPAELEDSGVYFCASSQEPPAAGYGYTFGSGTRLTVV.